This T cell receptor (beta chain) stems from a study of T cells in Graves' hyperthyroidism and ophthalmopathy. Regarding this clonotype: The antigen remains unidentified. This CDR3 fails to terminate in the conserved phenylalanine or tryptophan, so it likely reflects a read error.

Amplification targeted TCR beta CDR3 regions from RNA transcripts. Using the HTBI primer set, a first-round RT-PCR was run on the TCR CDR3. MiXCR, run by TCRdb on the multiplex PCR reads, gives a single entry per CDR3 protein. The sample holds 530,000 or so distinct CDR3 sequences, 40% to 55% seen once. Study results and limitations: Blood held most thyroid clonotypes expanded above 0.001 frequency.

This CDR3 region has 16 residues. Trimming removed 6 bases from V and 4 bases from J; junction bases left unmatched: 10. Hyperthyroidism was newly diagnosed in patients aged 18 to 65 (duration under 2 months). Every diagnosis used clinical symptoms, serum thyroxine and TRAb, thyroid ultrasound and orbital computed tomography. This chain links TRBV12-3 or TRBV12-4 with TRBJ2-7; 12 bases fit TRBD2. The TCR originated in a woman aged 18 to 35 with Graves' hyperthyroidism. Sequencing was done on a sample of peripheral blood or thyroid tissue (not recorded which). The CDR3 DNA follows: TGTGCCAGCAGCCCAGCCGGGACTAGCGGGCGTTACGAGCAGTACTCC. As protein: CASSPAGTSGRYEQYS.